This is a list of T cell receptor beta chains from one sample in a study of blood T cell repertoires in COVID-19. Clones were read by immunoSEQ multiplex PCR, and TCRdb kept only the in-frame ones, dropping some. The table records approximately 93,000 clones, 85% to 90% of them present only once. Sequenced: peripheral blood. Receptors originate from a man aged 45-65 years with COVID-19, enrolled during active disease. Each CDR3 is given with its conserved first and last residue. The D gene is left open where the match is weak. Some rows mark clone size as missing; the rest say once, few, many or name a class of expanded clone.

V	size	J	D	DNA	CDR3
TRBV7-6	NA	TRBJ2-1	NA	TGTGCCAGCAGCTTAGGGGAGAACAATGAGCAGTTCTTC	CASSLGENNEQFF
TRBV29-1	NA	TRBJ2-1	NA	TGCAGCGTTGGAGACAGGGAGGGTGAGCAGTTCTTC	CSVGDREGEQFF
TRBV7-2	NA	TRBJ2-5	TRBD1	TGTGCCAGCAGCTTGGGACAGCGAAGAGAGACCCAGTACTTC	CASSLGQRRETQYF
TRBV5-5	NA	TRBJ1-2	TRBD1	TGTGCCAGCAGCTTAGGACAGGGAGTCGAAAGGTCCGATGGCTACACCTTC	CASSLGQGVERSDGYTF
TRBV6-4	NA	TRBJ2-1	TRBD2	TGTGCCAGCAGTGAGCGGGGGGGCCACAATGAGCAGTTCTTC	CASSERGGHNEQFF
TRBV4-1	NA	TRBJ2-7	TRBD1	TGCGCCAGCAGCCAATTGGCAGGGGGCTGGGACGAGCAGTACTTC	CASSQLAGGWDEQYF
TRBV4-1	NA	TRBJ2-1	TRBD2	TGCGCCAGCAGCCAAGATATGAGCGGGGGGGCCTCGTACAATGAGCAGTTCTTC	CASSQDMSGGASYNEQFF
TRBV5-1	NA	TRBJ2-5	NA	TGCGCCAGCAGCTTACCGACTCCCTTGGAGACCCAGTACTTC	CASSLPTPLETQYF
TRBV6-1	NA	TRBJ1-2	NA	TGTGCCAGCAGTGACGGAGTTAACTATGGCTACACCTTC	CASSDGVNYGYTF
TRBV6-2/TRBV6-3	NA	TRBJ1-5	NA	TGTGCCAGCAGTTACTTGGGGGGACAGCCCCAGCATTTT	CASSYLGGQPQHF
TRBV10-3	NA	TRBJ1-5	TRBD1	TGTGCCATCAGTGAGTCGGACAGGGTCAATCAGCCCCAGCATTTT	CAISESDRVNQPQHF
TRBV7-9	NA	TRBJ1-4	TRBD1	TGTGCCAGCAGCCTAACAGGGGGTAATGAAAAACTGTTTTTT	CASSLTGGNEKLFF
TRBV6-1	NA	TRBJ2-1	TRBD1	TGTGCCAGCAGGAGACAGGGAGTGTACGATGAGCAGTTCTTC	CASRRQGVYDEQFF
TRBV4-2	once	TRBJ1-6	TRBD1	TGTGCCAGCAGCCTGTGGGACAGCGGCAATTCACCCCTCCACTTT	CASSLWDSGNSPLHF
TRBV27	NA	TRBJ2-2	NA	TGTGCCAGCACTTTATCCTGGCCCGGGGAGCTGTTTTTT	CASTLSWPGELFF
TRBV7-9	NA	TRBJ1-2	TRBD1	TGTGCCAGCAGCTTAGCGAACCGGGACAGGGTAAACTATGGCTACACCTTC	CASSLANRDRVNYGYTF
TRBV7-8	NA	TRBJ2-2	TRBD2	TGTGCCAGCAGCGGTAGACTAGCGGGGTTTACCGGGGAGCTGTTTTTT	CASSGRLAGFTGELFF
TRBV19	NA	TRBJ1-2	NA	TGTGCCAGTAGTGCACCCCGGGGGGCATATGGCTACACCTTC	CASSAPRGAYGYTF
TRBV10-2	NA	TRBJ2-2	NA	TGCGCCAGCGAGGGTCGGGCCTCGAACACCGGGGAGCTGTTTTTT	CASEGRASNTGELFF
TRBV6-5	NA	TRBJ1-4	NA	TGTGCCAGCAGTACTCGAAGAGACATAGGTGAAAAACTGTTTTTT	CASSTRRDIGEKLFF
TRBV29-1	NA	TRBJ1-1	TRBD1	TGCAGCACCCGGACAGGGTGGGACACTGAAGCTTTCTTT	CSTRTGWDTEAFF
TRBV4-1	NA	TRBJ1-3	TRBD1	TGCGCCAGCAGCCAAGATCCCGACAGGGGCCTTAGCACCATATATTTT	CASSQDPDRGLSTIYF
TRBV4-1	NA	TRBJ2-3	TRBD2	TGCGCCAGCAGCCAAGTTATGGGGGGGATCACAGATACGCAGTATTTT	CASSQVMGGITDTQYF
TRBV18	NA	TRBJ1-1	NA	TGTGCCAGCTCACAAGGGATGGGAGGCACTGAAGCTTTCTTT	CASSQGMGGTEAFF
TRBV5-1	NA	TRBJ1-6	NA	TGCGCCAGCAGCATAGGACAGAGCTATGATAATTCACCCCTCCACTTT	CASSIGQSYDNSPLHF
TRBV19	NA	TRBJ2-1	NA	TGTGCCAGTAGTAGGGGGGCGGGACAGAGCTTTTACAATGAGCAGTTCTTC	CASSRGAGQSFYNEQFF
TRBV5-4	NA	TRBJ1-1	TRBD1	TGTGCCAGCAGCTTGGATAGGACAGGGGGCTTCACTGAAGCTTTCTTT	CASSLDRTGGFTEAFF
TRBV6-5	NA	TRBJ1-2	TRBD1	TGTGCCAGCACCGTCGACAGGGCCTATGGCTACACCTTC	CASTVDRAYGYTF
TRBV3-1/TRBV3-2	once	TRBJ2-7	NA	TGTGCCAGCAGCCAAGTCGGAGCCGGCAGATACTACGAGCAGTACTTC	CASSQVGAGRYYEQYF
TRBV18	NA	TRBJ1-4	NA	TGTGCCAGCTCACCCGACGGGGGGAATGAAAAACTGTTTTTT	CASSPDGGNEKLFF
TRBV9	NA	TRBJ2-7	NA	TGTGCCAGCAGCGTCGGGAGCGCCCACGAGCAGTACTTC	CASSVGSAHEQYF
TRBV19	NA	TRBJ1-3	NA	TGTGCCAGTAGTATCGGACATCTTTACTCTGGAAACACCATATATTTT	CASSIGHLYSGNTIYF
TRBV5-1	NA	TRBJ2-2	TRBD1	TGCGCCAGCAGCAACAGGGGGCCCGAGGCCGGGGAGCTGTTTTTT	CASSNRGPEAGELFF
TRBV7-8	NA	TRBJ2-7	TRBD1	TGTGCCAGCAGCTTAGAGGACAGGGTTCACGAGCAGTACTTC	CASSLEDRVHEQYF
TRBV19	NA	TRBJ1-1	NA	TGTGCCAGCCTACAGTCGAACACTGAAGCTTTCTTT	CASLQSNTEAFF
TRBV11-2	NA	TRBJ1-1	NA	TGTGCCAGCAGCCCCTACCGAACTGAAGCTTTCTTT	CASSPYRTEAFF
TRBV14	few	TRBJ1-1	TRBD1	TGTGCCAGCAGCCAAGGACAGGGTTGGACTGAAGCTTTCTTT	CASSQGQGWTEAFF
TRBV24-1	NA	TRBJ2-2	NA	TGTGCCACCAGGGACTGGGACACCGGGGAGCTGTTTTTT	CATRDWDTGELFF
TRBV4-1	NA	TRBJ1-1	NA	TGCGCCAGCAGCCAAGGCGGTCTGGAAAGGGCTTTCTTT	CASSQGGLERAFF
TRBV21-1	NA	TRBJ1-2	NA	TGTGCCAGCAGCAAAGGGACAAACTATGGCTACACCTTC	CASSKGTNYGYTF
TRBV5-1	NA	TRBJ2-1	TRBD2	TGCGCCAGCAGCTTGGGTGATGTAGCGGGGGGCGGTGGTGAGCAGTTCTTC	CASSLGDVAGGGGEQFF
TRBV5-1	NA	TRBJ2-7	TRBD2	TGCGCCAGCAGCTCTCCCCCGGGGGGAGGATACTACGAGCAGTACTTC	CASSSPPGGGYYEQYF
TRBV7-2	NA	TRBJ1-3	NA	TGTGCCAGCAGCTTAGGGCAGGGATCCTCTGGAAACACCATATATTTT	CASSLGQGSSGNTIYF
TRBV3-1/TRBV3-2	once	TRBJ2-5	NA	TGTGCCAGCAGCAGTCAGGGGACCCTTTTTCAAGAGACCCAGTACTTC	CASSSQGTLFQETQYF
TRBV6-5	NA	TRBJ2-7	NA	TGTGCCAGCAGTTACAGGGGCTCGTGGGAGCAGTACTTC	CASSYRGSWEQYF
TRBV13	NA	TRBJ2-1	NA	TGTGCCAGCAGCCCAGGACAGATTACCTACAATGAGCAGTTCTTC	CASSPGQITYNEQFF
TRBV5-4	NA	TRBJ1-1	TRBD1	TGTGCCAGCAGCCTCGGAGGAGGGACAGGGGTGAACACTGAAGCTTTCTTT	CASSLGGGTGVNTEAFF
TRBV28	NA	TRBJ2-1	NA	TGTGCCAGCAGTTTGGGGTTGACAGTTACCTACAATGAGCAGTTCTTC	CASSLGLTVTYNEQFF
TRBV3-1/TRBV3-2	NA	TRBJ2-7	NA	TGTGCCAGCAGCCAAGGGACCAATACGCAGGGCTGGAGGGCCTACGAGCAGTACTTC	CASSQGTNTQGWRAYEQYF
TRBV6-5	NA	TRBJ1-1	NA	TGTGCCAGCAGTTACTCCGCCGGACTTGAAGCTTTCTTT	CASSYSAGLEAFF
TRBV7-9	few	TRBJ2-3	NA	TGTGCCAGCAGCTTAAAAGGCGAGGGTAATACGCAGTATTTT	CASSLKGEGNTQYF
TRBV5-1	NA	TRBJ1-1	NA	TGCGCCAGCAGCTCAACAGGGAACACTGAAGCTTTCTTT	CASSSTGNTEAFF
TRBV29-1	NA	TRBJ2-7	NA	TGCAGCGCATTCCTGGGGACAACCCCAAACGAGCAGTACTTC	CSAFLGTTPNEQYF